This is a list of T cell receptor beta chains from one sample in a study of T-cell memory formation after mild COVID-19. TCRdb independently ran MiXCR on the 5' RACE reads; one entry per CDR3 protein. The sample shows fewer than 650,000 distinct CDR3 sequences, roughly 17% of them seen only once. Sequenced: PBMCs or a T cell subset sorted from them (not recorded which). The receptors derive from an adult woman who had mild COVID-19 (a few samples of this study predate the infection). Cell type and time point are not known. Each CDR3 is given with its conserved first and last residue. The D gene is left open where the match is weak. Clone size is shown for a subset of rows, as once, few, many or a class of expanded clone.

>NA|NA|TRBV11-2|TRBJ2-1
TGTGCCAGCAGCACAGGGGAGGAAGCCTACAATGAGCAGTTCTTC
CASSTGEEAYNEQFF
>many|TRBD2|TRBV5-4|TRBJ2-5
TGTGCAGTGGGGGGGTCATACCTCCAAGAGACCCAGTACTTC
CAVGGSYLQETQYF
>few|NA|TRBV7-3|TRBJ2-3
TGTGCCAGCAGCTTAAGTGGGGAAACAGATACGCAGTATTTT
CASSLSGETDTQYF
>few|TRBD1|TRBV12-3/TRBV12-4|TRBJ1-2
TGTGCCAGCAGTTTCCCCGTTACAGGGGGCGGCTATGGCTACACCTTC
CASSFPVTGGGYGYTF
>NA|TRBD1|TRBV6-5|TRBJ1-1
TGTGCCAGCAGTTACGGGGCAGGGGGCGACCTAAAAGCTTTCTTT
CASSYGAGGDLKAFF
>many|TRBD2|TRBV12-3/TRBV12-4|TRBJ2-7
TGTGCCAGCAGTTTAGGACTAGCGGGAGTGGGCGAGCAGTACTTC
CASSLGLAGVGEQYF
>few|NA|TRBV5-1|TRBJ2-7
TGCGCCAGCAGCTTAAATGGACAGATGTTGTACGAGCAGTACTTC
CASSLNGQMLYEQYF
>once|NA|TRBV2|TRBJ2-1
TGTGCCAGCAGTGAAGCGAAGGGCGGGGGCCACAATGAGCAGTTCTTC
CASSEAKGGGHNEQFF
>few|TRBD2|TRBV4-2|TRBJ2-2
TGTGCCAGCAGCCTTGGGACTAGCGGGGGCTGGAACACCGGGGAGCTGTTTTTT
CASSLGTSGGWNTGELFF
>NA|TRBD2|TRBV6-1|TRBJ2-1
TGTGCCAGCAGTGCCCCCGGACTAGCGGGTTTGATGCAGTTCTTC
CASSAPGLAGLMQFF
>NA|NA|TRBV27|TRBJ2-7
TGTGCCAGCAGTTTGAACCAGGGGAGCCCCTACGAGCAGTACTTC
CASSLNQGSPYEQYF
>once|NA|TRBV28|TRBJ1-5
TGTGCCAGCAGTTGGGATTATGACAATCAGCCCCAGCATTTT
CASSWDYDNQPQHF
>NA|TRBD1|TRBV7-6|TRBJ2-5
TGTGCCAGCAGCTACGCTCGAACAGGGGAAGAGACCCAGTACTTC
CASSYARTGEETQYF
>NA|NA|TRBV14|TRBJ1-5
TGTGCCAGCAGCCCTCCTGGCAGGGGAGGGCGGTTGCGTCAGCCCCAGCATTTT
CASSPPGRGGRLRQPQHF
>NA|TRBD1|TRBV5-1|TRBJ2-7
TGCGCCAGCAGCTTCGGGACAGGAACCTACGAGCAGTACTTC
CASSFGTGTYEQYF
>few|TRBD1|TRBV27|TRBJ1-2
TGTGCCAGCAGTTTGGACAGGCCAATATTC
CASSLDRPIF
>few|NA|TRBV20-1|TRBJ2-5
TGCAGTGCTAGCGCCGTAGGAGTAGGAGAGACCCAGTACTTC
CSASAVGVGETQYF
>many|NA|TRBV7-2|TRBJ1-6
TGTGCCAGCAGCTTAGTTCAGGGACGGCTGATTTCGAGCTCCTATAATTCACCCCTCCACTTT
CASSLVQGRLISSSYNSPLHF
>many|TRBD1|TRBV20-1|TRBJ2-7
TGCAGTGCTAGGGGTGATCTGGGGCAGGGGGTGGCCTACGAGCAGTACTTC
CSARGDLGQGVAYEQYF
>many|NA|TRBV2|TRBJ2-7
TGTGCCAGCAGTGTGAGCCCCTCCTACGAGCAGTACTTC
CASSVSPSYEQYF
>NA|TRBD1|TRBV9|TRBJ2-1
TGTGCCAGCAGCGTCACAGGGGGAAACTTCAATGAGCAGTTCTTC
CASSVTGGNFNEQFF
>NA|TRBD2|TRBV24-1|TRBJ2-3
TGTGCCACCAGTGATTTCCGGGGGTGGCTAGCGGCTAGCACAGATACGCAGTATTTT
CATSDFRGWLAASTDTQYF
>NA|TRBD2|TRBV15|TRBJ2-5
TGTGCCACCAGCAGAGATCTAGCGGGAGAGACCCAGTACTTC
CATSRDLAGETQYF
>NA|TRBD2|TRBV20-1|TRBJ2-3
TGCAGTGCTACCCGACTAGCGGGAGAGACAGATACGCAGTATTTT
CSATRLAGETDTQYF
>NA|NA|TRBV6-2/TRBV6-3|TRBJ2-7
TGTGCCAGCACCCCCGCGCCGGGACACGGCTACGAGCAGTACTTC
CASTPAPGHGYEQYF
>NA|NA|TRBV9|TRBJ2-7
TGTGCCAGCAGCGTAGGTGGGGCCGGGTACTCCTACGAGCAGTACTTC
CASSVGGAGYSYEQYF
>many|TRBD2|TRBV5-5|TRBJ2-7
TGTGCCAGCATGAATAGCGGGGCCTGGGAGCAGTACTTC
CASMNSGAWEQYF
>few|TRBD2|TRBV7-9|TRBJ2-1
TGTGCCAGCAGCTTTACTAGCGTTAGCTCCTACAATGAGCAGTTCTTC
CASSFTSVSSYNEQFF
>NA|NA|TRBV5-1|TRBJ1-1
TGCGCCAGCAGCTTGGACGGCAGGGTGTCGGACACTGAAGCTTTCTTT
CASSLDGRVSDTEAFF
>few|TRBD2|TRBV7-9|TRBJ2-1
TGTGCCAGCAGCTCGACTAGCGGGGGGACCGAGCAGTTCTTC
CASSSTSGGTEQFF
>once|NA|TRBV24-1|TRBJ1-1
TGTGCCACCAGTCCGTCGCCCGGGACCCACGGGGGGAACACTGAAGCTTTCTTT
CATSPSPGTHGGNTEAFF
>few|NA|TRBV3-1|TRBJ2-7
TGTGCCAGCAGCCAAGATATAGGCGGGCAGTACTTC
CASSQDIGGQYF
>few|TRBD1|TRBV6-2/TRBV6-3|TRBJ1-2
TGTGCCAGCAGTTCCGTACTTCGCCGGGACAGCAACTATGGCTACACCTTC
CASSSVLRRDSNYGYTF
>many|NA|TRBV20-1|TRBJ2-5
TGCAGTGCTAGATCGAGGCAGGGAGAGACCCAGTACTTC
CSARSRQGETQYF
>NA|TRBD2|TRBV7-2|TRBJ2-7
TGTGCCAGCAGATATAGCGGGAGTTCCTACGAGCAGTACTTC
CASRYSGSSYEQYF
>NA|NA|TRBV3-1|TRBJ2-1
TGTGCCAGCAGCCAAGTTCATGAGCAGTTCTTC
CASSQVHEQFF
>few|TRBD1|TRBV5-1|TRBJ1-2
TGCGCCAGCAGACCGGGACAGGCCCCTAACTATGGCTACACCTTC
CASRPGQAPNYGYTF
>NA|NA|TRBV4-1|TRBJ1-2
TGCGCCAGCAGCCAAGATTACCGAGACTATGGCTACACCTTC
CASSQDYRDYGYTF
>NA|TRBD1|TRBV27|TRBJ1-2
TGTGCCAGCAGTTACAAACAGGGGATTGCATCCACCTTC
CASSYKQGIASTF
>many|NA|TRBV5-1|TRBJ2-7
TGCGCCAGCAGCAACGGCCTCAGCGGCCCCTACGAGCAGTACTTC
CASSNGLSGPYEQYF
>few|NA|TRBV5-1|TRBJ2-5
TGCGCCAGCAGCTGGGGGCGGGGGCCCGTAGAGACCCAGTACTTC
CASSWGRGPVETQYF
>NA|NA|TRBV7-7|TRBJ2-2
TGTGCTAGCAGTCCGGACAGCCTCTCCGGGGAGCTGTTTTTT
CASSPDSLSGELFF
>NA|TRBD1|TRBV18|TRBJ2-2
TGTGCCAGCTCACCCACCGACAGGGGGTACACCGGGGAGCTGTTTTTT
CASSPTDRGYTGELFF
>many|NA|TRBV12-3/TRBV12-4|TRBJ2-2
TGTGCCAGCAGTTTATTGGAGGTCTCCGGGGAGCTGTTTTTT
CASSLLEVSGELFF
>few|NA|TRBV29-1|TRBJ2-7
TGCAGCGTTGTCTACGTGTTTCCGGGAGAAGGCTACGAGCAGTACTTC
CSVVYVFPGEGYEQYF
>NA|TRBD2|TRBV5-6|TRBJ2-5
TGTGCCAGCAGCAAACTAGCGGGGAACCAAGAGACCCAGTACTTC
CASSKLAGNQETQYF
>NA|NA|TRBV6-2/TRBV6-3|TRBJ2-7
TGTGCCAGCAGAGAAGAAAATTACGAGCAGTACTTC
CASREENYEQYF
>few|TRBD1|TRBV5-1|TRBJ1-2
TGCGCCAGCAGCGAGGGGGCGCCGGGCTATGGCTACACCTTC
CASSEGAPGYGYTF
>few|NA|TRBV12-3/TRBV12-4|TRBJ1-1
TGTGCCAGCACCCCGGGGTACAAGGCCACTGAAGCTTTCTTT
CASTPGYKATEAFF
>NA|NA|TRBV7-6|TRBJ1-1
TGTGCCAGCAGCTCGACAGGACCGAACACTGAAGCTTTCTTT
CASSSTGPNTEAFF
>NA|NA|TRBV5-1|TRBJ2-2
TGCGCCAGCAGCTTGGTGTCGGTTGTGGCCGGGGAGCTGTTTTTT
CASSLVSVVAGELFF
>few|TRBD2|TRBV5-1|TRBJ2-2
TGCGCCAGCAGCTTGGCCGGCGGGGGGGCCGCGAACACCGGGGAGCTGTTTTTT
CASSLAGGGAANTGELFF
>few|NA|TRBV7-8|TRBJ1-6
TGTGCCAGCAGCTTAGATCTCCAGGGGAATTCACCCCTCCACTTT
CASSLDLQGNSPLHF
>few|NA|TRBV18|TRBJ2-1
TGTGCCAGCTCACATCAGGATGGGGGAATGGACAATGAGCAGTTCTTC
CASSHQDGGMDNEQFF
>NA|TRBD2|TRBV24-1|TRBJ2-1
TGTGCCACCAGTGAAGCGGGAGTCCTCAACAATGAGCAGTTCTTC
CATSEAGVLNNEQFF
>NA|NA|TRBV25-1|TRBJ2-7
TGTGCCAGCAGTGAGGTGGAGGCAACATCCTACGAGCAGTACTTC
CASSEVEATSYEQYF
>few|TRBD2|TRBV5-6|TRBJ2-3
TGTGCCAGCAGGCCTCCGACTAGCGGGGGGACAGATACGCAGTATTTT
CASRPPTSGGTDTQYF
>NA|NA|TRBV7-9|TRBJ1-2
TGTGCCAGCAGCCCTCGAGGAGGCTTCTATGGCTACACCTTC
CASSPRGGFYGYTF
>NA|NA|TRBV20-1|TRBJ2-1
TGCAGTGCTAGAAGGGGGGGCTTCCCCGAGCAGTTCTTC
CSARRGGFPEQFF
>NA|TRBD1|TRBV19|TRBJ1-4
TGTGCCAGCAGGTATGGGACAGGAAAACTGTTTTTT
CASRYGTGKLFF